These 25 T cell receptor beta chains originate from one sample sequenced in a study of T cell clones after liver transplantation. Produced via immunoSEQ multiplex PCR; TCRdb's table is partial and in-frame only. Seen here are 45,000 to 60,000 clones, about four fifths observed once, and the top ten hold 7.5% to 10%. Sequencing was performed on CD4+ T cells from blood, taken before liver transplant. Every receptor here comes from a human donor who received a liver transplant.

CDR3 in amino acids: CASSFSGTGVGEAFF. The CDR3 DNA reads as TGTGCCAGCAGTTTCTCCGGGACAGGGGTCGGTGAAGCTTTCTTT. V gene TRBV27 combines with J gene TRBJ1-1; 10 bases are a match to TRBD1. The J segment lost 7 bases and the V segment lost 3 bases, leaving 8 bases of the junction unmatched. The CDR3 has 15 amino acids. The germline gives CDR1 MNHEY, CDR2 SMNVEV (reference sequence).

The chain couples TRBV7-9 to TRBJ2-7, with unresolved D. Trimming took off 5 bases at V and 4 bases at J, with 15 bases between the two ends. The CDR3 runs to 14 residues. Germline CDR1 and CDR2: SEHNR and FQNEAQ (reference sequence). The CDR3 coding sequence is TGTGCCAGCAGCCCGGGCTCCCAGGCGTACGAGCAGTACTTC. Residues: CASSPGSQAYEQYF.

The chain recombines TRBV5-5 with TRBJ1-3, with D uncertain. There are 13 residues in the CDR3. Trimming left V 2 bases short and J 8 bases short, with 11 bases between. The germline gives CDR1 SGHKS, CDR2 YYEKEE (reference sequence). The CDR3 protein is CASSFGPTDTIYF. The DNA for the CDR3 is TGTGCCAGCAGCTTCGGCCCGACGGACACCATATATTTT.

CDR3 in amino acids: CASSHLLGGSTDTQYF. The CDR3 DNA reads TGTGCCAGCAGCCACCTCCTCGGGGGGAGCACAGATACGCAGTATTTT. The genes are TRBV7-2 and TRBJ2-3; 7 nucleotides line up with TRBD2. The CDR3 runs to 16 residues. Germline V CDR1 and CDR2: SGHTA, FQGNSA. After removal of 5 bases from V and 0 bases from J, the junction contained 8 bases not matched to a gene.

V is TRBV6-1 and J is TRBJ1-5; no clear D gene. This CDR3 has 17 residues. V was trimmed by 4 bases and J by 0 bases, leaving 16 bases between them. Germline CDR1 reads MNHNS; CDR2 reads SASEGT. The CDR3 nucleotides are TGTGCCAGCAGTGGGGCAGATTACCTCATTAGCAATCAGCCCCAGCATTTT. Its protein product is CASSGADYLISNQPQHF.

The chain joins TRBV11-2 to TRBJ1-1; no firm D call. This CDR3 has 13 residues. V lost 0 bases and J lost 3, with 5 bases in between. The V gene's germline CDR1 is SGHAT and CDR2 FQNNGV. CDR3 protein: CASSLERDTEAFF. In nucleotides, the CDR3 is TGTGCCAGCAGCTTAGAGCGGGACACTGAAGCTTTCTTT.

V gene TRBV7-9 combines with J gene TRBJ2-5; TRBD2 matches 11 bases. The CDR3 contains 14 residues. J gave up 4 bases and V 6 bases, and 4 bases lay outside the gene matches. The germline V gene encodes CDR1 SEHNR and CDR2 FQNEAQ (reference sequence). CDR3 protein: CASSPGLAGETQYF. The CDR3 DNA reads TGTGCCAGCAGTCCTGGACTAGCGGGAGAGACCCAGTACTTC. The full variable domain, with the rest looked up from reference TRBV7-9 and TRBJ2-5, is DTGVSQNPRHKITKRGQNVTFRCDPISEHNRLYWYRQTLGQGPEFLTYFQNEAQLEKSRLLSDRFSAERPKGSFSTLEIQRTEQGDSAMYLCASSPGLAGETQYFGPGTRLLVL.

The chain carries TRBV27 and TRBJ2-7; the match to TRBD1 covers 7 bases. CDR3 length equals 14 residues. Germline assignment: CDR1 MNHEY and CDR2 SMNVEV (reference sequence). Trimming at V came to 5 bases and at J to 7 bases, leaving 11 bases not matched to a gene. CDR3 amino acids: CASSPRQGSREQYF. CDR3 bases: TGTGCCAGCAGTCCCCGACAGGGAAGTCGTGAGCAGTACTTC.

The chain employs TRBV10-3 and TRBJ2-5; 7 positions match TRBD2. V dropped 10 bases and J dropped 2; count of bases not matched to a gene: 13. From germline, CDR1 is ENHRY and CDR2 SYGVKD. CDR3 length: 15 amino acids. CDR3 protein: CATKPREGNQETQYF. Here the CDR3 DNA reads TGTGCCACGAAACCGAGGGAGGGAAATCAAGAGACCCAGTACTTC.

This clone was seen once. V is TRBV6-5 and J is TRBJ2-7; 7 bases match TRBD2. V shed 5 bases, J shed 1 base, and the junction held 8 bases outside the gene matches. Germline-derived CDR1 and CDR2 are MNHEY and SVGAGI. The CDR3 length is 15 residues. CDR3 residues: CASSLRGDKSYEQYF. CDR3 coding DNA: TGTGCCAGCAGTCTTCGGGGGGATAAGTCCTACGAGCAGTACTTC.

The chain links TRBV9 to TRBJ1-6, with TRBD1 identical over 11 bases. Trimming at V came to 0 bases and at J to 10 bases, leaving 3 bases not matched to a gene. Germline V gene lookup returns CDR1 SGDLS and CDR2 YYNGEE. The CDR3 loop spans 15 amino acids. CDR3 sequence (DNA): TGTGCCAGCAGCGTAGTGGGACAGGGGGGATCACCCCTCCACTTT. It specifies CASSVVGQGGSPLHF.

The chain carries TRBV6-6 and TRBJ1-1, with D hard to call. Trimming shortened V by 4 bases and J by 8 bases, and 14 bases separated the two germline ends. CDR1 is MNHNY, CDR2 SVGAGI, per germline (reference sequence). The CDR3 runs 13 residues. Here the CDR3 reads CASSSQFPEEAFF. The CDR3 region has the DNA TGTGCCAGCAGTTCCCAGTTCCCGGAAGAAGCTTTCTTT.

This sequence joins TRBV9 and TRBJ2-7, with D perhaps TRBD1 (5 bases). Trimming cost V 0 bases and J 4 bases, with 11 bases left between them. The CDR3 has 14 residues. Germline V CDR1 and CDR2: SGDLS, YYNGEE. The CDR3 region is CASSVGVRGYEQYF. CDR3 nucleotides: TGTGCCAGCAGCGTAGGAGTAAGGGGTTACGAGCAGTACTTC.

The rearrangement uses TRBV7-2 and TRBJ2-7; D call uncertain. The V end was cut by 2 bases, the J end by 3 bases, with 8 bases between. CDR3 size: 13 residues. The germline CDR1 and CDR2 sequences are SGHTA and FQGNSA. In DNA, the CDR3 is TGTGCCAGCAGCTTAACCAGTAACTACGAGCAGTACTTC. This translates into CASSLTSNYEQYF.

V and J are TRBV6-1 and TRBJ1-5; D is ambiguous. Germline CDR1 is MNHNS and CDR2 is SASEGT. V was pared by 6 bases and J by 2 bases, with 8 bases between. This CDR3 has 13 residues. The CDR3 DNA follows: TGTGCCAGCAGAGGGCACGGCAATCAGCCCCAGCATTTT. It codes for CASRGHGNQPQHF.

The chain couples TRBV10-3 to TRBJ2-5, with D hard to call. V dropped 3 bases and J dropped 3 bases, with 5 bases sitting between them. The CDR3 has 12 residues. Germline CDR1 and CDR2: ENHRY and SYGVKD. DNA of the CDR3: TGTGCCATCAGTGATCAGGAAGAGACCCAGTACTTC. Its protein is CAISDQEETQYF.

The chain recombines TRBV5-4 with TRBJ1-2; 8 positions match TRBD1. Per the germline V gene, CDR1 is SGHNT and CDR2 is YYREEE (reference sequence). This CDR3 is built from 15 residues. V lost 0 bases, J lost 2 bases, and 3 bases stayed unmatched. DNA for the CDR3: TGTGCCAGCAGCTTGGGGACAGGGACGAACTATGGCTACACCTTC. Translation: CASSLGTGTNYGYTF.

This clone occurred a few times. This sequence joins TRBV4-3 and TRBJ2-1; D gene unclear. This CDR3 contains 16 residues. V gave up 1 base and J gave up 6 bases, with 16 bases separating them. CDR1 and CDR2 (germline): LGHNA, YSLEER. CDR3 in amino acids: CASSQGPASYFNEQFF. CDR3 DNA: TGCGCCAGCAGCCAAGGGCCGGCGTCGTATTTCAATGAGCAGTTCTTC.

V gene TRBV7-9 combines with J gene TRBJ2-3; D remains ambiguous. The CDR3 has 12 amino acids. The V gene's germline CDR1 is SEHNR and CDR2 FQNEAQ (reference sequence). V shed 4 bases and J shed 8 bases, with 10 bases lying between them. The DNA of the CDR3 is TGTGCCAGCAGCTCGGTTAAGGGTACGCAGTATTTT. Protein sequence: CASSSVKGTQYF. Full variable domain (rest looked up from reference TRBV7-9 and TRBJ2-3): DTGVSQNPRHKITKRGQNVTFRCDPISEHNRLYWYRQTLGQGPEFLTYFQNEAQLEKSRLLSDRFSAERPKGSFSTLEIQRTEQGDSAMYLCASSSVKGTQYFGPGTRLTVL.

The J gene is TRBJ1-1, the V gene TRBV27; tentative D call: TRBD1 (6 bases). The CDR3 length is 13 residues. In germline, CDR1 is MNHEY, CDR2 SMNVEV (reference sequence). V shed 2 bases and J shed 7 bases, with 11 bases lying between them. CDR3 coding DNA: TGTGCCAGCAGTTTAGGGGGCGGATATGAAGCTTTCTTT. Translated: CASSLGGGYEAFF.

The J gene is TRBJ1-1, the V gene TRBV5-4; 8 nucleotides line up with TRBD1. CDR1 SGHNT and CDR2 YYREEE come from the germline V gene (reference sequence). J gave up 5 bases and V 6 bases, and 15 bases lay outside the gene matches. This CDR3 spans 16 amino acids. The CDR3 is CASTSPPQGARTEAFF. In nucleotides, the CDR3 is TGTGCCAGCACTAGCCCCCCGCAGGGGGCGCGGACTGAAGCTTTCTTT.

V and J are TRBV18 and TRBJ1-1; unclear D gene. The V gene lost 5 bases and the J gene lost 7 bases, with 11 bases spanning the gap. The CDR3 is made up of 12 amino acids. CDR1 KGHSH and CDR2 LQKENI come from the germline V gene. Written as DNA, the CDR3 is TGTGCCAGCTCAACCCTCGGAGATGAAGCTTTCTTT. Translating it yields CASSTLGDEAFF.

The rearrangement joins TRBV27 to TRBJ2-2; TRBD2 agrees at 14 bases. J lost 8 bases, V lost 4 bases, and 6 bases had no gene match. The CDR3 length is 16 residues. The germline gives CDR1 MNHEY, CDR2 SMNVEV (reference sequence). In nucleotides, the CDR3 is TGTGCCAGCAGTTCGAGACTAGCGGGAGGGCCGGGGGAGCTGTTTTTT. This gives the protein CASSSRLAGGPGELFF.

This chain joins TRBV6-4 and TRBJ1-1; D perhaps matches TRBD1 (6 bases). Looked up from germline, CDR1 is MRHNA and CDR2 is SNTAGT. The CDR3 sequence is 15 residues long. V was shortened by 6 bases and J by 1 base, with 15 bases between the two germline ends. The DNA of the CDR3 is TGTGCCAGCAGGATGACCGGGACACCGAACACTGAAGCTTTCTTT. Protein sequence: CASRMTGTPNTEAFF.

This clone was counted between two and nine times. The chain joins TRBV9 to TRBJ2-7, with D possibly TRBD2 on 6 matching bases. V was cut by 4 bases and J by 3 bases, with 14 bases left in between. The CDR3 sequence is 14 residues long. Per the germline V gene, CDR1 is SGDLS and CDR2 is YYNGEE. The CDR3 loop is CASSPGSGGYEQYF. CDR3 sequence (DNA): TGTGCCAGCAGCCCCGGTAGCGGAGGCTACGAGCAGTACTTC. Full variable domain (rest looked up from reference TRBV9 and TRBJ2-7): DSGVTQTPKHLITATGQRVTLRCSPRSGDLSVYWYQQSLDQGLQFLIQYYNGEERAKGNILERFSAQQFPDLHSELNLSSLELGDSALYFCASSPGSGGYEQYFGPGTRLTVT.